The T cell receptor beta chain under discussion was sequenced for a study of human T cells and chemical hapten exposure. Study outcomes and limitations: Significantly more large CDR3 similarity clusters arose among expanded TCRs than among controls. PT1 expanded TCR counts correlated positively with patch test score.

Comments on this clonotype: Its antigen is not known.

MiXCR, applied by TCRdb to the RACE reads, yields one record per CDR3 protein. In the table there are around 99,000 distinct CDR3 sequences, around 10% of which are singletons. The sample's time point: patch test 2, 6 weeks after DPC sensitization. Indicated treatment: therapeutic diphenylcyclopropenone sensitization with weekly scalp DPC. Donation of samples came from alopecia patients who were 18 to 70 years old and suitable for DPC. The CDR3 consists of 17 residues. The J segment lost 5 bases and the V segment lost 3 bases, leaving 6 bases of the junction unmatched. The chain combines TRBV12-3 or TRBV12-4 with TRBJ2-3; 15 bases agree with TRBD2. This clonotype was obtained from a man in his forties with alopecia areata. Some clones in this sample may be carry-over from other donors' samples. The sample in question was whole blood, obtained in connection with sensitization to the hapten diphenylcyclopropenone (DPC). The CDR3 sequence: CASSFWGLAGGRDTQYF. The CDR3 nucleotides are TGTGCCAGCAGTTTTTGGGGACTAGCGGGAGGTCGAGATACGCAGTATTTT.